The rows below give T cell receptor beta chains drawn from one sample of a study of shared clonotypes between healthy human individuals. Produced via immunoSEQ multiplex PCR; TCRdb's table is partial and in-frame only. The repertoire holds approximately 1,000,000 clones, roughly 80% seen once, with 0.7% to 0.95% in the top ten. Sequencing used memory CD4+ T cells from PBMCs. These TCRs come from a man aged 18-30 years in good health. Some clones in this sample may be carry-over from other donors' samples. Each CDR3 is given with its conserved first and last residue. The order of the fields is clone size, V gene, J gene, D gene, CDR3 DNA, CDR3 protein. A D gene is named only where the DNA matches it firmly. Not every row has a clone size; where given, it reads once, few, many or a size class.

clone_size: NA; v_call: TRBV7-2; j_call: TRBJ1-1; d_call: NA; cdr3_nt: TGTGCCAGCAGCTTATTCGGATGGGGGAACACTGAAGCTTTCTTT; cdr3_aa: CASSLFGWGNTEAFF
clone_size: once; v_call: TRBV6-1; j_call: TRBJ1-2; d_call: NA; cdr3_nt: TGTGCCAGCAGTGAGGAGGTTCGCTACACCTTC; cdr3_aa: CASSEEVRYTF
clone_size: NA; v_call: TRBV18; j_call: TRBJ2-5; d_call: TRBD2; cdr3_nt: TGTGCCAGCTCAGGACTAGCGGGAGGTTTGGAGACCCAGTACTTC; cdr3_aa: CASSGLAGGLETQYF
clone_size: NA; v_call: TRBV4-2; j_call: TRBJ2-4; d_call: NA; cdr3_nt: TGTGCCAGCAGCCAAGATAGAACAGGAAAAAACATTCAGTACTTC; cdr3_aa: CASSQDRTGKNIQYF
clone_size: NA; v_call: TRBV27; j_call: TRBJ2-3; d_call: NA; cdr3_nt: TGTGCCAGCAGCACGAGTAGGGGAAGGGGAGATACGCAGTATTTT; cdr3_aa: CASSTSRGRGDTQYF
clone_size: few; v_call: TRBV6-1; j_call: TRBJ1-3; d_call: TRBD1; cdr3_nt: TGTGCCAGCAGTGAAGCAGGGACAGTCTCTGGAAACACCATATATTTT; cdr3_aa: CASSEAGTVSGNTIYF
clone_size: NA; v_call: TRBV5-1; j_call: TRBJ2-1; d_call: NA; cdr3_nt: TGCGCCAGCAGAGCCCCCCCGGCTTACAATGAGCAGTTCTTC; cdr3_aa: CASRAPPAYNEQFF
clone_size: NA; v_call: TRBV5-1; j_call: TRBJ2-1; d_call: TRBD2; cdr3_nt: TGCGCCAGCAGCCCTAGCGGGGCCCTACTCCTATACAATGAGCAGTTCTTC; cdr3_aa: CASSPSGALLLYNEQFF
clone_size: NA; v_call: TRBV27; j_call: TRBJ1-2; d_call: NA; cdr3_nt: TGTGCCAGCAGTGCCATGCAGGGTGCTTATGGCTACACCTTC; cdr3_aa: CASSAMQGAYGYTF
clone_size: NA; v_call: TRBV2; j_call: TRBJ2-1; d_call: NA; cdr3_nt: TGTGCCAGCATTCGAGCGCCCTCCTACAATGAGCAGTTCTTC; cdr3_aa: CASIRAPSYNEQFF
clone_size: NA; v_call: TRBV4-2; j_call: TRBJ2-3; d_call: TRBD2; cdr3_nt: TGTGCCAGCAGCCCGGGACTAGCGGGAGCAGATACGCAGTATTTT; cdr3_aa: CASSPGLAGADTQYF
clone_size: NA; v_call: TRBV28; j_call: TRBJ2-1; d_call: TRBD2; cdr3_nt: TGTGCCAGCAGTTTACCCCTAGCGGGAGCCTACAATGAGCAGTTCTTC; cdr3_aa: CASSLPLAGAYNEQFF
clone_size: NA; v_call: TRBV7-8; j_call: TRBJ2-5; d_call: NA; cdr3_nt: TGTGCCAGCAGCCCAACCCGGACGGGAAGGTACCAAGAGACCCAGTACTTC; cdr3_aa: CASSPTRTGRYQETQYF
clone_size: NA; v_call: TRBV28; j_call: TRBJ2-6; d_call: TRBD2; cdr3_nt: TGTGCCAGCACAAGGGGGAGCGGACTAGCGGGAGTTTCGTCGGGGGCCAACGTCCTGACTTTC; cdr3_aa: CASTRGSGLAGVSSGANVLTF
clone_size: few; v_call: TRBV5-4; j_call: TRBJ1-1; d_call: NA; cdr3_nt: TGTGCCAGCAGCGGAGGGGGGAACACTGAAGCTTTCTTT; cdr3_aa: CASSGGGNTEAFF
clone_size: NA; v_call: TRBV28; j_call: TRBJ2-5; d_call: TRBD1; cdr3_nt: TGTGCCAGCAGCTCCCCCGGCAGGGGGATGGGAAAGACCCAGTACTTC; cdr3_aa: CASSSPGRGMGKTQYF
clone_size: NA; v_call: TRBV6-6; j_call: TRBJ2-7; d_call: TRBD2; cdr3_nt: TGTGCCAGCAGTCGACTAGCGGGGGAGCAGTACTTC; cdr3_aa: CASSRLAGEQYF
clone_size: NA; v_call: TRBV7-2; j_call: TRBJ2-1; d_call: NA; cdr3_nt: TGTGCCAGCAGCTTTGGCTATCCGTACAATGAGCAGTTCTTC; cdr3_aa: CASSFGYPYNEQFF
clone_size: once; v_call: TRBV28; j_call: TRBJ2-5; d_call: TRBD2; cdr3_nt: TGTGCCAGCAGTCTACCAGGGACTAGAAAAGAGACCCAGTACTTC; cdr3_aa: CASSLPGTRKETQYF
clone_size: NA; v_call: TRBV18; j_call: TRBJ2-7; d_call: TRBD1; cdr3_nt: TGTGCCAGCTCACCCCGACAGGGAACTGAGCAGTACTTC; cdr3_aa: CASSPRQGTEQYF
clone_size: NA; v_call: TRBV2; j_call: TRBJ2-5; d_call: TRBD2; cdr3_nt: TGTGCCAGCAGGGACGGGACTAGCGGGAAAGAGACCCAGTACTTC; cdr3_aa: CASRDGTSGKETQYF
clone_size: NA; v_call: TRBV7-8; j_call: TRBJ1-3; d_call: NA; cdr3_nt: TGTGCCAGCAGCTTGGGCGGGTACTCTGGAAACACCATATATTTT; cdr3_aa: CASSLGGYSGNTIYF
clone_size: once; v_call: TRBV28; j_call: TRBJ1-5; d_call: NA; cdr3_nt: TGTGCCAGCAGTTCGCACCTCGGGACACCGAATCAGCCCCAGCATTTT; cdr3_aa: CASSSHLGTPNQPQHF
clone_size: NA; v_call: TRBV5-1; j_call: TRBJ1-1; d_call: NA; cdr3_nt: TGCGCCAGCAGCATAGGGCCTGGGGCTGAAGCTTTCTTT; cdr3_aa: CASSIGPGAEAFF
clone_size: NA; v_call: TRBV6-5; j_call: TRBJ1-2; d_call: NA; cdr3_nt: TGTGCCAGCAGTTCCGGACAAGTTGGCTACACCTTC; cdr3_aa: CASSSGQVGYTF
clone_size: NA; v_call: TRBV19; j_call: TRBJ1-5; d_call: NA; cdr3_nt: TGTGCCAGTAGTATAGAAGACCGGAGGGGGCAGCCCCAGCATTTT; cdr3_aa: CASSIEDRRGQPQHF
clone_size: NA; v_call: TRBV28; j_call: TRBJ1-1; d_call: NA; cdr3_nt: TGTGCCAGTAGGAGCACTGAAGCTTTCTTT; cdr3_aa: CASRSTEAFF
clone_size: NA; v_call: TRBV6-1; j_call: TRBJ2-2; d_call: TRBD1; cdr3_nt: TGTGCCAGCCGGGGACAGTCGAACACCGGGGAGCTGTTTTTT; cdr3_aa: CASRGQSNTGELFF
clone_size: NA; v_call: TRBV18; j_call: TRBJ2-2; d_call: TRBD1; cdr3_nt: TGTGCCAGCTCACAGGACAGGGTTGACACCGGGGAGCTGTTTTTT; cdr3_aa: CASSQDRVDTGELFF
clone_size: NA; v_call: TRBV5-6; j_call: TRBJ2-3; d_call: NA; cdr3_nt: TGTGCCAGCAGCCCGACAACGGGGGCAGATACGCAGTATTTT; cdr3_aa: CASSPTTGADTQYF
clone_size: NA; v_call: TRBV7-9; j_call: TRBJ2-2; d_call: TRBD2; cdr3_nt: TGTGCCAGCGGGGGTTGGCGGGAGAGGAACACCGGGGAGCTGTTTTTT; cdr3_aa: CASGGWRERNTGELFF
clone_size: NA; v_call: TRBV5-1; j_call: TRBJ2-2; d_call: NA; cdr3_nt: TGCGCCAGCAGCACGGACCGGGCCGGGGAGCTGTTTTTT; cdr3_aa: CASSTDRAGELFF
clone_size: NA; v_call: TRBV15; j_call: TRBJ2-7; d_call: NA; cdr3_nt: TGTGCCACCAGCAGAGAGACCGGCAGGGTTTCATACGAGCAGTACTTC; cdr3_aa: CATSRETGRVSYEQYF
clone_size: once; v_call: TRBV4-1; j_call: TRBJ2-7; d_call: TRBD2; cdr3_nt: TGCGCCAGCAGCCCACCTCTGGCGGGAGGGAACGAGCAGTACTTC; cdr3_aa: CASSPPLAGGNEQYF
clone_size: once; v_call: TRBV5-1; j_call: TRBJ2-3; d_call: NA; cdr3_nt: TGCGCCAGCAGCTCCTACACTTCAGATACGCAGTATTTT; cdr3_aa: CASSSYTSDTQYF
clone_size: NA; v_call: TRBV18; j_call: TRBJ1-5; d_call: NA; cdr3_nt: TGTGCCAGCTCACCCGCCGGGGGGGCGCGGGGTCAGCCCCAGCATTTT; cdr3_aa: CASSPAGGARGQPQHF
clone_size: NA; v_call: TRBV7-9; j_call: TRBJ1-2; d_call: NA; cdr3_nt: TGTGCCAGCAGCTTCGACCCCAGGGTGGATGGCTACACCTTC; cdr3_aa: CASSFDPRVDGYTF
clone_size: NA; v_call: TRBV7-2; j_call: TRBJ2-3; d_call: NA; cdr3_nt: TGTGCCAGCAGCAACCGAGGGACTTACACAGATACGCAGTATTTT; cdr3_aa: CASSNRGTYTDTQYF
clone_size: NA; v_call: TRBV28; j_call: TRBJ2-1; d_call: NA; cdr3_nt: TGTGCCAGCAGTCCCCCGGTGGGGTCCGCGGGTGAGCAGTTCTTC; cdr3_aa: CASSPPVGSAGEQFF
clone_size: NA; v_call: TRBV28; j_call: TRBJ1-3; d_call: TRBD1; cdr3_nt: TGTGCCAGCAGGTCAGGGGGCTCTGGAAACACCATATATTTT; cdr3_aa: CASRSGGSGNTIYF
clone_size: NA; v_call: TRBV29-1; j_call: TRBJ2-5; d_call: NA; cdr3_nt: TGCAGCGTAGGTGTGGAGACCCAGTACTTC; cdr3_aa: CSVGVETQYF
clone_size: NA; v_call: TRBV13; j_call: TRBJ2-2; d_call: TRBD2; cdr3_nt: TGTGCCAGCAGCCCCAGTGGCGGGGGCACCGGGGAGCTGTTTTTT; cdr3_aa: CASSPSGGGTGELFF
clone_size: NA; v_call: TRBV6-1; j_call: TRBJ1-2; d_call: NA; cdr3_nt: TGTGCCAGCAGTGCCGGGACGGGATATGGCTACACCTTC; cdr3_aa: CASSAGTGYGYTF
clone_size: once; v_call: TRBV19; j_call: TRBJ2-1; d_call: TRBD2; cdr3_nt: TGTGCCAGTAGTATATTGCGGGGGAATGAGCAGTTCTTC; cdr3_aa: CASSILRGNEQFF
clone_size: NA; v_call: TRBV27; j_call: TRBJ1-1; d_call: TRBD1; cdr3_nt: TGTGCCAGCAGCATCACAGGGGTTCTAGGTGAAGCTTTCTTT; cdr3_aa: CASSITGVLGEAFF
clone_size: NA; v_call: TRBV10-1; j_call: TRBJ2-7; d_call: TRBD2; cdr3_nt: TGCGCCAGCATATGGGGGACTAGCGGCCCCTACGAGCAGTACTTC; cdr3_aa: CASIWGTSGPYEQYF
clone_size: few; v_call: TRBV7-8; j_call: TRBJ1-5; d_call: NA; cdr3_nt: TGTGCCAGCAGCTTAGGGGGGGCGCAGGGTCAGCCCCAGCATTTT; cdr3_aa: CASSLGGAQGQPQHF
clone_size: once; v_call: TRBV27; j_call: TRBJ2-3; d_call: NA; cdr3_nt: TGTGCCAGCCGTGACTACGCAGATACGCAGTATTTT; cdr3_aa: CASRDYADTQYF
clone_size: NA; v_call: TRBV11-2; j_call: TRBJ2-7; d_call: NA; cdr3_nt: TGTGCCAGCAGTTTCTTAGTCAGGAGCTACGAGCAGTACTTC; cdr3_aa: CASSFLVRSYEQYF
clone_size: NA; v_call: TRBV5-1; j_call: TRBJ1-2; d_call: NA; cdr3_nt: TGCGCCAGCAGCCGCGGGTGGGAACACTTCTATGGCTACACCTTC; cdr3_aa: CASSRGWEHFYGYTF
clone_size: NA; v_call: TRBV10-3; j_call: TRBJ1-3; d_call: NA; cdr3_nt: TGTGCCATCAGGATGATAGGGGGAAACACCATATATTTT; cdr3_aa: CAIRMIGGNTIYF
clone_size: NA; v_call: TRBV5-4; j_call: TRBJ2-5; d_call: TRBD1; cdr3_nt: TGTGCCAGCAGCCCAGGGACAGTAGGGGAGACCCAGTACTTC; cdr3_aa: CASSPGTVGETQYF
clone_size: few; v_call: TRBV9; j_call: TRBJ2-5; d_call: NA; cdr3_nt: TGTGCCAGCAGCGTAGCTAGCAACCAAGAGACCCAGTACTTC; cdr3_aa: CASSVASNQETQYF